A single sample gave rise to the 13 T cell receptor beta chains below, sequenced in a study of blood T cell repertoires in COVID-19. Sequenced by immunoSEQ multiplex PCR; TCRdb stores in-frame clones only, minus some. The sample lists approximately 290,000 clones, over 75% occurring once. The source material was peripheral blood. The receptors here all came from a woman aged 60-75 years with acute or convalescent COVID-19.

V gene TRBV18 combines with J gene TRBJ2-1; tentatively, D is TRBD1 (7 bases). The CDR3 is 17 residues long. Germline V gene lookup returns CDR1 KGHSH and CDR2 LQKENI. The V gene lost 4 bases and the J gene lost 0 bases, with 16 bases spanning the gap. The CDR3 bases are TGTGCCAGCTCACGGGGGACTGGACAGGCCTCCTACAATGAGCAGTTCTTC. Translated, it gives CASSRGTGQASYNEQFF. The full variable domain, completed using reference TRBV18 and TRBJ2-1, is NAGVMQNPRHLVRRRGQEARLRCSPMKGHSHVYWYRQLPEEGLKFMVYLQKENIIDESGMPKERFSAEFPKEGPSILRIQQVVRGDSAAYFCASSRGTGQASYNEQFFGPGTRLTVL.

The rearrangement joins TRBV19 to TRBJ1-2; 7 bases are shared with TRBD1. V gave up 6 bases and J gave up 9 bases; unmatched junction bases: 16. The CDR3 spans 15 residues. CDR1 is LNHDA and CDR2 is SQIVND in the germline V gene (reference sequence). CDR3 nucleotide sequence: TGTGCCAGTAGCCGGGACAGTACGACACCCCCTCGCTACACCTTC. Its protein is CASSRDSTTPPRYTF.

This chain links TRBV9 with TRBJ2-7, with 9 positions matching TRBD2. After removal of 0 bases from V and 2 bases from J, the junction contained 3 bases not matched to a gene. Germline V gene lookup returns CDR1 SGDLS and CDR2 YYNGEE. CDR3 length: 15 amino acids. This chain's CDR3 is CASSVASGAPYEQYF. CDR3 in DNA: TGTGCCAGCAGCGTAGCTAGCGGGGCCCCCTACGAGCAGTACTTC.

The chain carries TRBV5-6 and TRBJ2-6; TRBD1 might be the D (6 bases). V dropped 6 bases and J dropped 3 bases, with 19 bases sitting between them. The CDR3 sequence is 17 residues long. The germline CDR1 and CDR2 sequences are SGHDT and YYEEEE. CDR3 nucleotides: TGTGCCAGCACCCCCCGCTTGGGGGCTTATGGGGCCAACGTCCTGACTTTC. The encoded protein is CASTPRLGAYGANVLTF.

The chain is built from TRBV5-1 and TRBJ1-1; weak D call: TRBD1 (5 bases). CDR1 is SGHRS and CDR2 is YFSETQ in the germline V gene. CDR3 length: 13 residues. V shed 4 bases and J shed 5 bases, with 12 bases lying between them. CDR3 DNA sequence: TGCGCCAGCAGCAGTGGGGCAGGGACTGAAGCTTTCTTT. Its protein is CASSSGAGTEAFF.

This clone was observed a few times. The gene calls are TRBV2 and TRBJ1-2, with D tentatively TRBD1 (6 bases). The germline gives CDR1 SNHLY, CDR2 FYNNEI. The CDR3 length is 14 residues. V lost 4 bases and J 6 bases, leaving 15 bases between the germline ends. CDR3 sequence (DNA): TGTGCCAGCAGTGTGATGGAAGGGGGTAATGGCTACACCTTC. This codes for CASSVMEGGNGYTF.

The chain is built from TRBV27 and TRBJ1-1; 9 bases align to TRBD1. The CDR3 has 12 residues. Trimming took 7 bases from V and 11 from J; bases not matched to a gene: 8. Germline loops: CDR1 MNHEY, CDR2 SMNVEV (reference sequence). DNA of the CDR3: TGTGCCAGCACAGGGACAGGGATCCTGGCTTTCTTT. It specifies CASTGTGILAFF.

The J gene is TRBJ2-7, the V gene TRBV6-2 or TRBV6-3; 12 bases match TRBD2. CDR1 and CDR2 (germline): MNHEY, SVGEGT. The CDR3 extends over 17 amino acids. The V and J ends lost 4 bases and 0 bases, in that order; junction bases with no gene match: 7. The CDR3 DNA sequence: TGTGCCAGCAGTTTCACTAGCGGGAGGCCGAGCTCCTACGAGCAGTACTTC. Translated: CASSFTSGRPSSYEQYF.

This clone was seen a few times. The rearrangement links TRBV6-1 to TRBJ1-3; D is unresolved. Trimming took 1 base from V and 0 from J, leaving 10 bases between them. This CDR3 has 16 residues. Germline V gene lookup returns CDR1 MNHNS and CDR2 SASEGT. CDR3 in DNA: TGTGCCAGCAGTGAAGATGGACGGGACTCTGGAAACACCATATATTTT. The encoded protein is CASSEDGRDSGNTIYF.

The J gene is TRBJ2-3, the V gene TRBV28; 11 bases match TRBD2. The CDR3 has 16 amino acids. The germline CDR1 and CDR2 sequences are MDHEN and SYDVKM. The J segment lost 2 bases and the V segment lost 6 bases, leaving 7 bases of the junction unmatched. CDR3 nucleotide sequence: TGTGCCAGCAGCTCACTAGCGGGAGTGGCCACAGATACGCAGTATTTT. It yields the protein CASSSLAGVATDTQYF.

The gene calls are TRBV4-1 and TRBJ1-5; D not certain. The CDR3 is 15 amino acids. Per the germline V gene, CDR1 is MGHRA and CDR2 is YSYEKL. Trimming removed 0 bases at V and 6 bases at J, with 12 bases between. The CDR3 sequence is CASSQEDTLGQPQHF. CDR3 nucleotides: TGCGCCAGCAGCCAAGAAGACACGCTCGGTCAGCCCCAGCATTTT.

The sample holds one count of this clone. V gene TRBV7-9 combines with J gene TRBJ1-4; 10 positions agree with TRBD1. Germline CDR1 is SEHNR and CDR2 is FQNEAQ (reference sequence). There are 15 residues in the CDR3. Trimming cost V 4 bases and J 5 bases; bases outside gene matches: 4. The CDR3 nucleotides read TGTGCCAGCAGCTCCGGACAGGGGGGAAATGAAAAACTGTTTTTT. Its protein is CASSSGQGGNEKLFF.

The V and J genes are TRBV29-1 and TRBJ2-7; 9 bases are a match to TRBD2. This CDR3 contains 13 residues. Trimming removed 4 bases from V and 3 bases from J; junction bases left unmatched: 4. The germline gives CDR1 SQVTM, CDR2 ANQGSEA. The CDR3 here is CSVGHSGGYEQYF. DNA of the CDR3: TGCAGCGTTGGACATAGCGGGGGCTACGAGCAGTACTTC.